One and the same sample provided the 21 T cell receptor beta chains below, sequenced in a study of T cells after yellow fever vaccination. Using its own MiXCR run on the 5' RACE reads, TCRdb lists one record per CDR3 protein. The sample has approximately 450,000 distinct CDR3 sequences, roughly a sixth seen once. The sample in question was PBMCs, obtained before the yellow fever booster vaccination. The receptors originated from a man between 18 and 29 years old who received the YFV17D yellow fever vaccine.

The chain uses TRBV27 and TRBJ2-3; no reliable D call. Germline CDR1 MNHEY, CDR2 SMNVEV (reference sequence). Trimming took off 6 bases at V and 0 bases at J, with 16 bases between the two ends. The CDR3 is 16 amino acids. The CDR3 DNA sequence: TGTGCCAGCAGCCACTCCGCGGATTCTAGCACAGATACGCAGTATTTT. Its translation: CASSHSADSSTDTQYF.

Only a few counts were recorded for this clonotype. The chain combines TRBV9 with TRBJ2-1, with 11 bases that match TRBD2. The CDR3 runs 15 residues. Germline CDR1 SGDLS, CDR2 YYNGEE. After removal of 3 bases from V and 3 bases from J, the junction contained 2 bases not matched to a gene. This chain's CDR3 is CASSASGGYYNEQFF. DNA for the CDR3: TGTGCCAGCAGCGCTAGCGGGGGGTACTACAATGAGCAGTTCTTC.

This clonotype was counted a few times. The CDR3 sequence is CASSTDSVQETQYF. For the CDR3, the DNA is TGCGCCAGCAGCACTGACAGCGTCCAAGAGACCCAGTACTTC. The gene calls are TRBV5-1 and TRBJ2-5, with a tentative D call TRBD1 (5 bases). The CDR3 length is 14 residues. Trimming removed 4 bases at V and 1 base at J, with 11 bases between. Germline V CDR1 and CDR2: SGHRS, YFSETQ. Variable domain in full (rest from reference TRBV5-1 and TRBJ2-5): KAGVTQTPRYLIKTRGQQVTLSCSPISGHRSVSWYQQTPGQGLQFLFEYFSETQRNKGNFPGRFSGRQFSNSRSEMNVSTLELGDSALYLCASSTDSVQETQYFGPGTRLLVL.

The J gene is TRBJ2-4, the V gene TRBV20-1; D remains unclear. The germline gives CDR1 DFQATT, CDR2 SNEGSKA (reference sequence). CDR3 length equals 15 residues. Trimming left V 4 bases short and J 2 bases short, with 15 bases between. The CDR3 reads CSATGPGLTKNIQYF. CDR3 DNA sequence: TGCAGTGCTACCGGCCCGGGTCTAACCAAAAACATTCAGTACTTC.

This chain links TRBV5-1 with TRBJ2-1; D may be TRBD1 (5 bases). This CDR3 comprises 15 residues. V lost 0 bases and J 0 bases, leaving 7 bases between the germline ends. Germline CDR1 reads SGHRS; CDR2 reads YFSETQ. The CDR3 DNA is TGCGCCAGCAGCTTGGGACAGCTCTCCTACAATGAGCAGTTCTTC. Translation gives CASSLGQLSYNEQFF.

This clonotype has a handful of counts. The genes are TRBV3-1 and TRBJ1-1; D remains unclear. This CDR3 spans 13 amino acids. Trimming took off 3 bases at V and 1 base at J, with 6 bases between the two ends. Per the germline V gene, CDR1 is LGHDT and CDR2 is YNNKEL (reference sequence). The CDR3 loop is CASSQAENTEAFF. Written as DNA, the CDR3 is TGTGCCAGCAGCCAGGCCGAGAACACTGAAGCTTTCTTT.

This clonotype was detected ten times or more. The chain links TRBV5-1 to TRBJ2-2; possibly TRBD2 for D (5 bases). Germline lookup yields CDR1 SGHRS and CDR2 YFSETQ. The germline V and J ends were trimmed by 1 base and 7 bases, with 14 bases remaining between them. This CDR3 is built from 15 residues. The CDR3 is CASSLISGSGGELFF. The CDR3, as DNA: TGCGCCAGCAGCTTGATATCGGGGTCCGGCGGGGAGCTGTTTTTT.

This clonotype was counted only a few times. The chain couples TRBV6-5 to TRBJ2-7, with TRBD1 matching 8 bases. CDR1 and CDR2 from the germline V gene are MNHEY and SVGAGI. The length of the CDR3 is 13 residues. After removal of 7 bases from V and 5 bases from J, the junction contained 7 bases not matched to a gene. CDR3 residues: CASTFAGGNEQYF. In DNA, the CDR3 is TGTGCCAGCACCTTTGCAGGGGGCAACGAGCAGTACTTC.

The chain employs TRBV6-2 or TRBV6-3 and TRBJ2-5; 7 bases line up with TRBD2. The ends lost 6 bases at V and 1 base at J; junction bases unmatched: 11. The CDR3 spans 16 residues. Germline loops: CDR1 MNHEY, CDR2 SVGEGT. CDR3 DNA sequence: TGTGCCAGCAGCCTATCCGAGCGGGGCGTCCAAGAGACCCAGTACTTC. It is translated as CASSLSERGVQETQYF.

This clonotype was recorded many times. The CDR3 DNA reads as TGCAGTGCTAGTGAAGGGACTCGATGGCGGACTGAAGCTTTCTTT. Its translation is CSASEGTRWRTEAFF. The chain joins TRBV20-1 to TRBJ1-1; possibly TRBD1 for D (5 bases). V lost 3 bases to trimming and J lost 5 bases, with 19 bases between them. Germline V gene data show CDR1 as DFQATT and CDR2 as SNEGSKA (reference sequence). The CDR3 is 15 amino acids.

The chain joins TRBV7-6 to TRBJ2-7; D not resolved. Per germline, CDR1 SGHVS and CDR2 FNYEAQ. The CDR3 is made up of 14 amino acids. The germline V and J ends were trimmed by 5 bases and 2 bases, with 13 bases remaining between them. The chain's CDR3 is CASSATDRTYEQYF. The CDR3 DNA sequence: TGTGCCAGCAGCGCAACCGACCGTACCTACGAGCAGTACTTC.

This clonotype showed up just a few times. The V and J genes are TRBV29-1 and TRBJ1-6; possibly TRBD1 for D (5 bases). Germline V gives CDR1 SQVTM, CDR2 ANQGSEA. This CDR3 is built from 12 residues. The V and J ends lost 6 bases and 8 bases respectively, with 11 bases between them. CDR3 region: CSVGVGDSPLHF. In DNA form, the CDR3 reads TGCAGCGTCGGGGTGGGGGATTCACCCCTCCACTTT. Based on the CDR3 plus reference TRBV29-1 and TRBJ1-6, the full variable domain is SAVISQKPSRDICQRGTSLTIQCQVDSQVTMMFWYRQQPGQSLTLIATANQGSEATYESGFVIDKFPISRPNLTFSTLTVSNMSPEDSSIYLCSVGVGDSPLHFGNGTRLTVT.

This clonotype was counted between two and nine times. This chain joins TRBV5-1 and TRBJ1-3; D gene ambiguous. Germline-derived CDR1 and CDR2 are SGHRS and YFSETQ. This CDR3 spans 16 amino acids. The V end was cut by 2 bases, the J end by 0 bases, with 12 bases between. The CDR3 reads CASSFGQVYSGNTIYF. The DNA of the CDR3 is TGCGCCAGCAGCTTTGGCCAGGTATACTCTGGAAACACCATATATTTT.

J is TRBJ2-1 and V is TRBV27, with D hard to call. Germline V CDR1 and CDR2: MNHEY, SMNVEV (reference sequence). The CDR3 has 13 amino acids. With 5 bases removed from V and 9 bases from J, the gap between germline ends came to 14 bases. This chain's CDR3 is CASSPLPTSEQFF. DNA of the CDR3: TGTGCCAGCAGTCCCCTCCCGACCTCTGAGCAGTTCTTC.

The J gene is TRBJ1-5, the V gene TRBV24-1; the D is unclear. The CDR3 covers 12 residues. CDR1 is KGHDR, CDR2 SFDVKD, per germline. Trimming took 2 bases from V and 4 from J, leaving 2 bases between them. The CDR3: CATSDWNQPQHF. The CDR3 nucleotides are TGTGCCACCAGTGATTGGAATCAGCCCCAGCATTTT.

This clonotype was seen a few times. The chain has TRBV12-3 or TRBV12-4 and TRBJ1-2; TRBD1 matches at 8 bases. The length of the CDR3 is 13 residues. Losses at the gene ends were 7 bases for V and 8 bases for J; bases not matched to a gene: 9. CDR3 DNA sequence: TGTGCCAGCAATTCCGGACAGGGACGCGGCTACACCTTC. As protein: CASNSGQGRGYTF.

A few counts support this clonotype. The J gene is TRBJ1-1, the V gene TRBV6-1; possibly TRBD1 for D (5 bases). Per the germline V gene, CDR1 is MNHNS and CDR2 is SASEGT. CDR3 length equals 14 residues. With 4 bases removed from V and 1 base from J, the gap between germline ends came to 10 bases. CDR3 in amino acids: CASSVDSQNTEAFF. CDR3 nucleotides: TGTGCCAGCAGTGTTGACAGTCAGAACACTGAAGCTTTCTTT.

The rearrangement links TRBV6-5 to TRBJ2-7, with D tentatively TRBD2 (7 bases). This CDR3 spans 16 amino acids. Between the trimmed V and J ends, which lost 6 bases and 2 bases, there was a span of 20 bases. Germline-derived CDR1 and CDR2 are MNHEY and SVGAGI. The CDR3 region is CASSSLGGGLTYEQYF. DNA for the CDR3: TGTGCCAGCAGCTCCCTAGGCGGGGGCCTTACCTACGAGCAGTACTTC.

This clonotype was seen more than once but under ten times. The chain has TRBV6-5 and TRBJ2-3, with TRBD1 as a possible D gene (6 bases). This CDR3 comprises 13 residues. CDR1 and CDR2 from the germline V gene are MNHEY and SVGAGI. Trimming stripped 5 bases from V and 2 bases from J, with 8 bases between. The CDR3 reads CASSRGNTDTQYF. CDR3 bases: TGTGCCAGCAGTAGGGGGAACACAGATACGCAGTATTTT.

V and J are TRBV12-3 or TRBV12-4 and TRBJ1-1; no firm D call. CDR3 length equals 13 residues. With 5 bases removed from V and 6 bases from J, the gap between germline ends came to 13 bases. The CDR3 region has the DNA TGTGCCAGCAGTCCCAGCAACCCCGCTGAAGCTTTCTTT. It encodes CASSPSNPAEAFF.

The chain couples TRBV2 to TRBJ2-5; no firm D call. This CDR3 region has 13 residues. Looked up from germline, CDR1 is SNHLY and CDR2 is FYNNEI. V gave up 6 bases and J gave up 0 bases, with 8 bases separating them. The DNA for the CDR3 is TGTGCCAGCAGCCACTATGACCAAGAGACCCAGTACTTC. Amino acids: CASSHYDQETQYF.